This T cell receptor beta chain emerged from a study of tumor-infiltrating lymphocytes in primary liver carcinoma. Making TCR beta cDNA involved 400 to 600 ng total RNA and a constant-region primer. Each TCR beta library was derived from three nested multiplex PCR rounds that employed slightly modified ARM-PCR. In the first two PCR rounds, TRBV1-TRBV30 forward primers were paired with a C-beta reverse primer, and each round lasted about 9 cycles. TCRdb redid the calling of the multiplex PCR reads with MiXCR, one entry per CDR3 protein. The sample lists under 30,000 distinct CDR3 sequences; approximately 78% were seen once. This CDR3 comprises 16 residues. CDR1 is SGHVS and CDR2 is FQNEAQ in the germline V gene. DNA and RNA were both co-extracted from roughly 18-30 mg of bulk tissue that had not been sorted. Resection treated the patients' primary liver carcinoma. Remarks on this clonotype: At one of its ends the junction is not consistent with the germline gene, which may arise from a read error.

V is TRBV7-8 and J is TRBJ2-2; D possibly corresponds to TRBD2 (5 bases). The material sequenced was liver tumor tissue from sampling region 3. Subset denoted: tumor region T3, left-lateral pole. This sequence was found in a man aged 40-49 years with primary liver carcinoma and hepatitis B virus infection. CDR3 nucleotide sequence: TGTGCCAGCAGCATAATCCGAGCGGAGAACGCCGGGGAGCTGTTTTTT. It translates to CASSIIRAENAGELFF.